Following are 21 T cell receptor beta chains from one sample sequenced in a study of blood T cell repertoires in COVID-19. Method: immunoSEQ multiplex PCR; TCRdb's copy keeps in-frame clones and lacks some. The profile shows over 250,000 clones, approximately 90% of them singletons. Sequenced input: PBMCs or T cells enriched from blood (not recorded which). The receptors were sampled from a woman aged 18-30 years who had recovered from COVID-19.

CDR3 nucleotide sequence: TGTGCCAGCAGTTCCGGGAGCTACAATGAGCAGTTCTTC. This codes for CASSSGSYNEQFF. The chain carries TRBV28 and TRBJ2-1, with D tentatively TRBD2 (6 bases). The CDR3 sequence is 13 residues long. Trimming removed 4 bases from V and 3 bases from J, with 7 bases in between. The germline V gene encodes CDR1 MDHEN and CDR2 SYDVKM.

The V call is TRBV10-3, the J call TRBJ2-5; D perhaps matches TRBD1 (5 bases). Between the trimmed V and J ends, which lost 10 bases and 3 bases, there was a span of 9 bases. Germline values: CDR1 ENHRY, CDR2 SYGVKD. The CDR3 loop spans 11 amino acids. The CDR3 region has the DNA TGTGCCACCGGCAGGGAAGAGACCCAGTACTTC. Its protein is CATGREETQYF.

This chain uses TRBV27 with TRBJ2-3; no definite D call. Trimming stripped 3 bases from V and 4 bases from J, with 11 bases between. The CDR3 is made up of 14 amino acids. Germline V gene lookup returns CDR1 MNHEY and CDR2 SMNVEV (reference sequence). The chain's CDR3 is CASSLSLGADTQYF. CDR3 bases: TGTGCCAGCAGTTTGTCCCTAGGCGCAGATACGCAGTATTTT.

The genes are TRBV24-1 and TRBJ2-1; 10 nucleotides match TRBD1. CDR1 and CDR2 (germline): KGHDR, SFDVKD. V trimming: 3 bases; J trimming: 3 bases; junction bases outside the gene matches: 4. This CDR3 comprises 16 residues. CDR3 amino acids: CATSDLRDRGYNEQFF. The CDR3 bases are TGTGCCACCAGTGATCTCCGGGACAGGGGCTACAATGAGCAGTTCTTC.

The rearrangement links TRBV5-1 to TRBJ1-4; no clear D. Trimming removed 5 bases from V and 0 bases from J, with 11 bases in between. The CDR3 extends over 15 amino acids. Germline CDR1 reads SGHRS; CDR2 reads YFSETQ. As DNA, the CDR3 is TGCGCCAGCAGATCTAGGTATTCAACTAATGAAAAACTGTTTTTT. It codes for CASRSRYSTNEKLFF.

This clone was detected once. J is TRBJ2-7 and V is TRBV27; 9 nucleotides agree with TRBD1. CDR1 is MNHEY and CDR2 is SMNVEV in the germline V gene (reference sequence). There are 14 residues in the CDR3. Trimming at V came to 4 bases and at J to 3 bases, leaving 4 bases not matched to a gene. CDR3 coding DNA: TGTGCCAGCAGTTACGGGACAGGGATCTACGAGCAGTACTTC. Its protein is CASSYGTGIYEQYF.

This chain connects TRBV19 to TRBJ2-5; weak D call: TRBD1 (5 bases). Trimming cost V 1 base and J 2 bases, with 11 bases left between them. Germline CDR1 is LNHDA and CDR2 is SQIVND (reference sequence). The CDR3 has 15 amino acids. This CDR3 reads CASSIGPQVQETQYF. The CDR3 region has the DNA TGTGCCAGTAGTATAGGGCCACAGGTACAAGAGACCCAGTACTTC.

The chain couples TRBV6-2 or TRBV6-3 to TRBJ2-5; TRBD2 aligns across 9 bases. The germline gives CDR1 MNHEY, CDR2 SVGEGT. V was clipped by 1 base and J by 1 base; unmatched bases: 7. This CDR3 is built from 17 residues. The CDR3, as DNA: TGTGCCAGCAGTTACTTTGGGACTAGCTTCATCCAAGAGACCCAGTACTTC. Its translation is CASSYFGTSFIQETQYF.

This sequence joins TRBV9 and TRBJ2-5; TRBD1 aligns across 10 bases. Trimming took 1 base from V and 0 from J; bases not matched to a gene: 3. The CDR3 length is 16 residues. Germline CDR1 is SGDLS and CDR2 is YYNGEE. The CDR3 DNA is TGTGCCAGCAGCGTAACCGGGACAGGGGACCAAGAGACCCAGTACTTC. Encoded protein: CASSVTGTGDQETQYF.

In DNA, the CDR3 is TGCAGTGCTAGTGGGCGGGGGGATCAAGAGACCCAGTACTTC. This gives the protein CSASGRGDQETQYF. The rearrangement uses TRBV20-1 and TRBJ2-5, with 8 bases lining up with TRBD2. The J segment lost 2 bases and the V segment lost 3 bases, leaving 5 bases of the junction unmatched. The CDR3 is 14 amino acids. Germline-derived CDR1 and CDR2 are DFQATT and SNEGSKA (reference sequence).

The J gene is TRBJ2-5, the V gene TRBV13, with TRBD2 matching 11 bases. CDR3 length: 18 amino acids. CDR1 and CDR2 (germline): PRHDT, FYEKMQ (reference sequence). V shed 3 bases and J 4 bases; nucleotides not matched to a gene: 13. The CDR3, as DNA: TGTGCCAGCAGCTTTGGGGGACTAGCGGTTCAGGGGTCAGAGACCCAGTACTTC. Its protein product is CASSFGGLAVQGSETQYF.

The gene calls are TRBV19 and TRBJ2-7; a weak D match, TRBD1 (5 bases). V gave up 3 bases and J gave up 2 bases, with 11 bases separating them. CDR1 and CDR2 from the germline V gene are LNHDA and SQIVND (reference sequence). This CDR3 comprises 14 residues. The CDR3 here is CASSISTATYEQYF. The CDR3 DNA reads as TGTGCCAGTAGTATTTCGACAGCCACCTACGAGCAGTACTTC.

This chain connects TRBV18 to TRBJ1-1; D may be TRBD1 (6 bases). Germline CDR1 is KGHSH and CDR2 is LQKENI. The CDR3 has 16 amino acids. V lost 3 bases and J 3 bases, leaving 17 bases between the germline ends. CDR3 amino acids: CASSPEQVGGDTEAFF. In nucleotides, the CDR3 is TGTGCCAGCTCACCGGAGCAAGTTGGGGGCGACACTGAAGCTTTCTTT.

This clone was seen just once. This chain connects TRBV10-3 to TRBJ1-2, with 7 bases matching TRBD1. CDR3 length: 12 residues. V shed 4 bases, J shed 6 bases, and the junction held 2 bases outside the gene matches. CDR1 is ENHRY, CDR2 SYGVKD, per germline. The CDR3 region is CAISATGDGYTF. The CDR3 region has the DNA TGTGCCATCAGTGCTACAGGGGATGGCTACACCTTC.

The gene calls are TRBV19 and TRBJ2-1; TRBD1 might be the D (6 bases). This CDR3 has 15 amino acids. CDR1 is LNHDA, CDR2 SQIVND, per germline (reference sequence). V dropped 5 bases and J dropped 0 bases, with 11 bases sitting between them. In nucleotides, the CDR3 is TGTGCCAGTAGTTTGGACAGTAGCTCCTACAATGAGCAGTTCTTC. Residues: CASSLDSSSYNEQFF.

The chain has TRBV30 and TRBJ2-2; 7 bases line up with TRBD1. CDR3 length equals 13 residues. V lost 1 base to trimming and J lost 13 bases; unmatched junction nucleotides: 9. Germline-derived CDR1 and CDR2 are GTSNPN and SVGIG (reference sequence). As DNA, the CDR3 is TGTGCCTGGAGTGCTGACAGGGCCCTCCCGCTGTTTTTT. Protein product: CAWSADRALPLFF. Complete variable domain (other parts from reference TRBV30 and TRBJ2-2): SQTIHQWPATLVQPVGSPLSLECTVEGTSNPNLYWYRQAAGRGLQLLFYSVGIGQISSEVPQNLSASRPQDRQFILSSKKLLLSDSGFYLCAWSADRALPLFFGEGSRLTVL.

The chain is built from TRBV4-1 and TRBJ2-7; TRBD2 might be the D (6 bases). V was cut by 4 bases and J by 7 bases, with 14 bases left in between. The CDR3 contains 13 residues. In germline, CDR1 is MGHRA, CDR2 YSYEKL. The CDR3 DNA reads TGCGCCAGCAGCCTCATGCCCCGGGAGGAGCAGTACTTC. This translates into CASSLMPREEQYF.

Here the CDR3 DNA reads TGTGCCAGCAGCGTAGGTCGACAGGGGACGAACTATGGCTACACCTTC. Translating it yields CASSVGRQGTNYGYTF. The chain combines TRBV9 with TRBJ1-2; TRBD1 matches 8 bases. The CDR3 covers 16 residues. The V segment lost 0 bases and the J segment 2 bases; nucleotides outside the gene matches: 6. In germline, CDR1 is SGDLS, CDR2 YYNGEE.

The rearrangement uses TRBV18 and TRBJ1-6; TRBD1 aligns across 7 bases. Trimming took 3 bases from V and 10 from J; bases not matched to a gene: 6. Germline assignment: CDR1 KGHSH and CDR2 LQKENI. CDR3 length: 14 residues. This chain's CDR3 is CASSPQGGASPLHF. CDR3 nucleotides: TGTGCCAGCTCACCCCAAGGGGGCGCCTCACCCCTCCACTTT.

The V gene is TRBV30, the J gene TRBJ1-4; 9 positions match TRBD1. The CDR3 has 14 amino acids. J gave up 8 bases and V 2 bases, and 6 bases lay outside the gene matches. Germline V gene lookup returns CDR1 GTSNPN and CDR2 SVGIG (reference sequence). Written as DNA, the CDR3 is TGTGCCTGGAGTCTCCGGGACAGGGAGGAAAAACTGTTTTTT. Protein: CAWSLRDREEKLFF.

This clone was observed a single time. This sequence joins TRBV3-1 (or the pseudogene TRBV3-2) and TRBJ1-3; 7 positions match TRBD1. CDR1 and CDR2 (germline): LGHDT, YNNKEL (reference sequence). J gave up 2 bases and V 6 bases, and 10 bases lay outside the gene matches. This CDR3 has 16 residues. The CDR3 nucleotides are TGTGCCAGCAGTCCCCGACAGGGTGTCCCTGGAAACACCATATATTTT. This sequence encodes CASSPRQGVPGNTIYF.